The 8 T cell receptor beta chains below all came from one sample that was sequenced in a study of blood T cell repertoires in COVID-19. Measured with immunoSEQ multiplex PCR; TCRdb has only the in-frame clones, and not every one. The sample has some 130,000 clones, around 88% seen once. Sample: peripheral blood. All receptors come from a man between 60 and 70 years old with COVID-19, enrolled during active disease.

This chain links TRBV6-5 with TRBJ2-7; D is undetermined. Trimming took 6 bases from V and 6 from J, leaving 12 bases between them. CDR1 and CDR2 from the germline V gene are MNHEY and SVGAGI. The CDR3 has 12 amino acids. The CDR3 region is CASSPAGGEQYF. In DNA, the CDR3 is TGTGCCAGCAGCCCCGCTGGCGGCGAGCAGTACTTC.

This rearrangement joins TRBV30 to TRBJ1-1; 10 bases map to TRBD1. From germline, CDR1 is GTSNPN and CDR2 SVGIG (reference sequence). J lost 3 bases, V lost 2 bases, and 15 bases had no gene match. The CDR3 has 18 amino acids. The CDR3 DNA reads TGTGCCTGGAGTTATTGGGACAGGGGCATATCGAAGGACACTGAAGCTTTCTTT. Its translation is CAWSYWDRGISKDTEAFF.

The chain combines TRBV12-3 or TRBV12-4 with TRBJ1-2; D gene unclear. The V and J ends lost 6 bases and 4 bases respectively, with 12 bases between them. The CDR3 is made up of 13 amino acids. The CDR3 region is CASRPDGGYGYTF. The CDR3 DNA reads TGTGCCAGCAGACCGGACGGAGGCTATGGCTACACCTTC.

The chain uses TRBV19 and TRBJ1-2; D gene ambiguous. Germline assignment: CDR1 LNHDA and CDR2 SQIVND (reference sequence). The CDR3 covers 15 residues. The V and J ends lost 4 bases and 4 bases respectively, with 16 bases between them. The chain's CDR3 is CASSTDFGESYGYTF. CDR3 sequence (DNA): TGTGCCAGTAGTACCGACTTCGGGGAGAGCTATGGCTACACCTTC.

This sequence joins TRBV2 and TRBJ2-1; the D gene is possibly TRBD2 (5 bases). Germline loops: CDR1 SNHLY, CDR2 FYNNEI. The V end lost 3 bases, the J end lost 1 base, and 13 bases lay between the germline ends. The CDR3 covers 16 residues. The CDR3 spells CASSDLLGSSYNEQFF. The CDR3 DNA is TGTGCCAGCAGTGACCTACTAGGTAGTTCCTACAATGAGCAGTTCTTC.

The chain employs TRBV28 and TRBJ1-5, with D hard to call. Per germline, CDR1 MDHEN and CDR2 SYDVKM. Deletions cut 6 bases from V and 2 bases from J, with 11 bases between. The CDR3 runs to 14 residues. The CDR3 nucleotides are TGTGCCAGCAGAGTGAGTTACGGCAATCAGCCCCAGCATTTT. Translation gives CASRVSYGNQPQHF.

The chain is built from TRBV5-1 and TRBJ2-7; possible D gene TRBD2, 5 bases. V was cut by 4 bases and J by 7 bases, with 21 bases left in between. Germline assignment: CDR1 SGHRS and CDR2 YFSETQ. This CDR3 contains 15 residues. DNA for the CDR3: TGCGCCAGCAGCCCGGAAAACGAGGGTACGGAGGAGCAGTACTTC. Encoded protein: CASSPENEGTEEQYF.

This chain links TRBV28 with TRBJ1-3, with D uncertain. Trimming stripped 5 bases from V and 2 bases from J, with 10 bases between. Germline V lookup: CDR1 MDHEN, CDR2 SYDVKM. CDR3 length: 14 amino acids. This chain's CDR3 is CASSPRGPGNTIYF. The CDR3 DNA reads as TGTGCCAGCAGTCCCCGAGGGCCTGGAAACACCATATATTTT.